This TCR beta chain was captured by sequencing in a study of T cells in Graves' hyperthyroidism and ophthalmopathy. Authors of the study amplified TCR beta CDR3 regions from RNA transcripts. TCR CDR3 underwent first-round RT-PCR with the HTBI primer set. MiXCR was run by TCRdb on the multiplex PCR reads, yielding one entry per CDR3 protein. The sample has 500,000 to 650,000 distinct CDR3 sequences, about 14% seen once. The V gene end was trimmed by 4 bases and the J gene end by 8 bases; junction bases not matched to a gene: 12. Germline lookup yields CDR1 WNHNN and CDR2 SYGVQD (reference sequence). The CDR3 runs 16 residues.

The source of this sequence is a woman in her thirties or forties with Graves' hyperthyroidism. Input material: blood. V usage is TRBV10-1 and J usage is TRBJ2-1, with 9 nucleotides matching TRBD1. CDR3 amino acids: CASSGTGTGTFDEQFF. The CDR3 bases are TGCGCCAGCAGTGGGACCGGGACAGGGACCTTCGATGAGCAGTTCTTC.